These 14 T cell receptor beta chains were sequenced from one sample in a study of patients and donors after allogeneic stem cell transplantation. A single record per CDR3 protein comes from TCRdb applying MiXCR to the RT-PCR reads. The table records over 350,000 distinct CDR3 sequences, 16% of them present only once. The sample comprised blood, either unsorted or a sorted T cell fraction (not recorded which). These receptors came from a human donor who was either an allogeneic HSCT recipient or a stem cell or donor lymphocyte infusion donor (not recorded which). It is not recorded whose cells these are; they may come from a transplant donor.

This clonotype was recorded at least ten times. CDR3 in amino acids: CASTLDRATEAFF. The CDR3 DNA reads TGTGCCAGCACCCTTGACAGGGCCACTGAAGCTTTCTTT. This chain joins TRBV12-3 or TRBV12-4 and TRBJ1-1; the match to TRBD1 covers 7 bases. J lost 4 bases, V lost 7 bases, and 6 bases had no gene match. This CDR3 is built from 13 residues.

The J gene is TRBJ2-7, the V gene TRBV12-3 or TRBV12-4; maybe TRBD1 (5 bases). This CDR3 comprises 14 residues. Trimming cost V 5 bases and J 5 bases, with 16 bases left between them. The CDR3 reads CASSRRVGIDEQYF. The CDR3 nucleotides read TGTGCCAGCAGTCGCAGGGTGGGTATAGACGAGCAGTACTTC.

The CDR3: CASTPAVSRYEQYF. The DNA of the CDR3 is TGTGCCAGCACTCCTGCAGTATCCCGCTACGAGCAGTACTTC. The chain carries TRBV27 and TRBJ2-7, with D hard to call. CDR1 and CDR2 from the germline V gene are MNHEY and SMNVEV (reference sequence). V dropped 7 bases and J dropped 3 bases, with 16 bases sitting between them. This CDR3 region has 14 residues.

The rearrangement joins TRBV6-5 to TRBJ2-3, with D tentatively TRBD1 or TRBD2 (5 bases each). V was trimmed by 4 bases and J by 2 bases, leaving 13 bases between them. The CDR3 has 15 residues. Germline V gene sequence: CDR1 MNHEY, CDR2 SVGAGI. The CDR3 reads CASSSRGVITDTQYF. CDR3 nucleotide sequence: TGTGCCAGCAGTTCACGGGGCGTTATCACAGATACGCAGTATTTT.

This clonotype was detected a few times. The chain joins TRBV29-1 to TRBJ2-5; TRBD2 matches at 7 bases. This CDR3 contains 13 residues. In germline, CDR1 is SQVTM, CDR2 ANQGSEA. Trimming at V came to 4 bases and at J to 5 bases, leaving 7 bases not matched to a gene. The CDR3 DNA reads as TGCAGCGTTGTGGGCGGGAGTGAGGAGACCCAGTACTTC. The encoded protein is CSVVGGSEETQYF.

Ten or more counts support this clonotype. This rearrangement joins TRBV12-3 or TRBV12-4 to TRBJ2-7; 9 bases align to TRBD1. The V and J ends lost 3 bases and 5 bases, in that order; junction bases with no gene match: 11. CDR3 size: 16 residues. The CDR3 here is CASSLALGTGFHEQYF. The CDR3 region has the DNA TGTGCCAGCAGTTTGGCCCTCGGGACAGGGTTCCACGAGCAGTACTTC.

V and J are TRBV11-1 and TRBJ2-5; 8 positions match TRBD1. The CDR3 is made up of 15 amino acids. Losses at the gene ends were 5 bases for V and 7 bases for J; bases not matched to a gene: 12. The germline V gene has CDR1 SGHAT and CDR2 FQDESV (reference sequence). CDR3 in amino acids: CASSNPGQEGGTQYF. The CDR3 DNA follows: TGTGCCAGCAGCAATCCGGGACAGGAGGGAGGGACCCAGTACTTC.

This clonotype was seen more than once but under ten times. J is TRBJ2-2 and V is TRBV27, with TRBD2 identical over 8 bases. Germline values: CDR1 MNHEY, CDR2 SMNVEV (reference sequence). V lost 8 bases to trimming and J lost 2 bases; unmatched junction nucleotides: 4. The CDR3 is 14 amino acids. CDR3 DNA sequence: TGTGCCAGCCGGCTAGCGGGTAACACCGGGGAGCTGTTTTTT. Amino acid sequence: CASRLAGNTGELFF.

The V gene is TRBV5-1, the J gene TRBJ1-1, with 9 bases that match TRBD1. The CDR3 is 17 amino acids. The V and J ends lost 0 bases and 0 bases, in that order; junction bases with no gene match: 6. Germline V gives CDR1 SGHRS, CDR2 YFSETQ. CDR3 coding DNA: TGCGCCAGCAGCTTGGGGGGACAGGGTACTATGAACACTGAAGCTTTCTTT. Encoded protein: CASSLGGQGTMNTEAFF.

This clonotype showed up just a few times. The chain is built from TRBV4-2 and TRBJ2-3; 8 bases agree with TRBD1. V lost 3 bases, J lost 3 bases, and 14 bases stayed unmatched. The CDR3 contains 18 residues. The V gene's germline CDR1 is LGHNA and CDR2 YNFKEQ. The CDR3 loop is CASSHLGQGLGTTDTQYF. CDR3 in DNA: TGTGCCAGCAGCCACCTAGGACAGGGTTTGGGGACGACAGATACGCAGTATTTT.

The table lists this clonotype with many counts. V and J are TRBV6-2 or TRBV6-3 and TRBJ2-1; D might be TRBD1 (6 bases). Looked up from germline, CDR1 is MNHEY and CDR2 is SVGEGT. This CDR3 contains 12 residues. Trimming took 6 bases from V and 7 from J, leaving 10 bases between them. The DNA of the CDR3 is TGTGCCAGCAGCCGTAGGGGGAATGAGCAGTTCTTC. Protein product: CASSRRGNEQFF.

The chain joins TRBV20-1 to TRBJ1-4, with 7 bases identical to TRBD1. Trimming at V came to 1 base and at J to 2 bases, leaving 4 bases not matched to a gene. Germline V gene sequence: CDR1 DFQATT, CDR2 SNEGSKA (reference sequence). This CDR3 spans 15 amino acids. CDR3: CSARAEGQTNEKLFF. The CDR3 DNA reads as TGCAGTGCTAGAGCCGAGGGACAGACTAATGAAAAACTGTTTTTT.

The J gene is TRBJ2-6, the V gene TRBV4-1; 7 nucleotides agree with TRBD1. There are 21 residues in the CDR3. V dropped 1 base and J dropped 0; count of bases not matched to a gene: 15. In germline, CDR1 is MGHRA, CDR2 YSYEKL. This CDR3 is CASSQVDIRGQLLSGANVLTF. DNA for the CDR3: TGCGCCAGCAGCCAAGTAGACATTAGGGGACAGCTGCTCTCTGGGGCCAACGTCCTGACTTTC.

The chain uses TRBV5-1 and TRBJ2-1; 13 nucleotides line up with TRBD2. Trimming cost V 4 bases and J 6 bases; bases outside gene matches: 7. The germline CDR1 and CDR2 sequences are SGHRS and YFSETQ. This CDR3 is built from 16 residues. CDR3 sequence reads: CASSHGLAGVINEQFF. The CDR3 DNA sequence: TGCGCCAGCAGCCACGGACTAGCGGGGGTGATCAATGAGCAGTTCTTC.